A selection of T cell receptor beta chains follows, all from one sample in a study of cytotoxic CD8 clonotypes in ibrutinib-treated CLL. TCRdb's table, derived via immunoSEQ multiplex PCR, lists solely in-frame clones and lacks some. Here the sample spans over 70,000 clones, 75% to 85% being singletons. The starting material was PBMCs, obtained after 12 months of ibrutinib treatment. These receptors came from a human donor with chronic lymphocytic leukemia. Each CDR3 is given with its conserved first and last residue. Each record gives: J gene, clone size, V gene, D gene, CDR3 protein, CDR3 DNA. D genes are given only for firm matches. Where a row states a size, it is once, few, many or the class of an expanded clone; other rows omit it.

TRBJ1-2	few	TRBV2	-	CASASDSNYGYTF	TGTGCCAGCGCCTCCGACAGTAACTATGGCTACACCTTC
TRBJ2-3	-	TRBV4-2	-	CASSQVGRGASTDTQYF	TGTGCCAGCAGCCAAGTTGGGCGGGGTGCTAGCACAGATACGCAGTATTTT
TRBJ2-2	once	TRBV4-2	-	CASSQSDRGELFF	TGTGCCAGCAGCCAGAGCGACCGTGGGGAGCTGTTTTTT
TRBJ2-7	once	TRBV29-1	-	CSVEDGRGAGEQYF	TGCAGCGTTGAAGATGGCAGGGGCGCGGGTGAGCAGTACTTC
TRBJ2-7	once	TRBV5-1	-	CASSPRAGHEQYF	TGCGCCAGCAGCCCGCGGGCGGGGCACGAGCAGTACTTC
TRBJ2-5	-	TRBV15	-	CATSRAAETQYF	TGTGCCACCAGTAGAGCGGCAGAGACCCAGTACTTC
TRBJ1-3	few	TRBV11-2	-	CASSLGASGNTIYF	TGTGCCAGCAGCTTAGGGGCCTCTGGAAACACCATATATTTT
TRBJ2-1	-	TRBV4-3	-	CASSGPSSYNEQFF	TGCGCCAGCAGTGGGCCGAGCTCCTACAATGAGCAGTTCTTC
TRBJ2-7	-	TRBV7-9	TRBD2	CASSWGGSSYEQYF	TGTGCCAGCAGCTGGGGGGGAAGCTCCTACGAGCAGTACTTC
TRBJ2-7	-	TRBV30	-	CAWNPPGLEQYF	TGTGCCTGGAACCCACCGGGGCTCGAGCAGTACTTC
TRBJ1-1	-	TRBV16	-	CASSQGLMNTEAFF	TGTGCCAGCAGCCAGGGGCTCATGAACACTGAAGCTTTCTTT
TRBJ2-7	-	TRBV30	TRBD2	CAWSMGGGRYEQYF	TGTGCCTGGAGCATGGGCGGGGGACGCTACGAGCAGTACTTC
TRBJ1-4	-	TRBV14	TRBD1	CASSRGQGGPNEKLFF	TGTGCCAGCAGTCGGGGACAGGGGGGCCCTAATGAAAAACTGTTTTTT
TRBJ2-1	-	TRBV28	TRBD2	CASSLGGGYNEQFF	TGTGCCAGCAGTTTGGGGGGAGGGTACAATGAGCAGTTCTTC
TRBJ1-3	-	TRBV15	-	CATSSKGSGNTIYF	TGTGCCACCAGCAGCAAGGGCTCTGGAAACACCATATATTTT
TRBJ2-5	few	TRBV2	-	CASTGETQYF	TGTGCCAGCACGGGGGAGACCCAGTACTTC
TRBJ2-3	-	TRBV4-3	TRBD1	CASSQDAGGATDTQYF	TGCGCCAGCAGCCAAGATGCAGGGGGCGCGACAGATACGCAGTATTTT
TRBJ2-7	-	TRBV27	-	CASSLYPRGHEQYF	TGTGCCAGCAGTTTATACCCCCGGGGCCACGAGCAGTACTTC
TRBJ2-3	-	TRBV7-8	-	CASSRTGRGITDTQYF	TGTGCCAGCAGCCGGACGGGTCGGGGGATCACAGATACGCAGTATTTT
TRBJ2-7	-	TRBV7-2	-	CASSLGLGSEQYF	TGTGCCAGCAGCTTAGGGTTGGGGAGCGAGCAGTACTTC
TRBJ1-2	many	TRBV6-5	-	CASSPRGAYGYTF	TGTGCCAGCAGTCCCCGGGGGGCCTATGGCTACACCTTC
TRBJ2-2	-	TRBV18	TRBD1	CASSPPATGATGELFF	TGTGCCAGCTCACCACCAGCGACAGGGGCCACCGGGGAGCTGTTTTTT
TRBJ2-2	-	TRBV7-2	TRBD2	CASSLGGLAGTGELFF	TGTGCCAGCAGCTTAGGAGGGCTAGCGGGCACCGGGGAGCTGTTTTTT
TRBJ1-1	-	TRBV7-9	TRBD1	CASSPPTGLLAFF	TGTGCCAGCAGCCCACCGACAGGGTTGCTCGCTTTCTTT
TRBJ2-7	-	TRBV5-4	-	CASSLQGSYEQYF	TGTGCCAGCAGCTTGCAGGGGTCCTACGAGCAGTACTTC
TRBJ2-5	-	TRBV5-1	TRBD2	CASSLAGASGQETQYF	TGCGCCAGCAGCTTGGCCGGGGCTAGCGGCCAAGAGACCCAGTACTTC
TRBJ2-7	-	TRBV14	TRBD2	CASSQYAGVSYEQYF	TGTGCCAGCAGCCAATATGCGGGAGTCTCCTACGAGCAGTACTTC
TRBJ2-6	-	TRBV5-1	-	CASSFGGQSGANVLTF	TGCGCCAGCAGCTTCGGCGGCCAGTCTGGGGCCAACGTCCTGACTTTC
TRBJ2-7	-	TRBV10-3	-	CATAVGETYEQYF	TGTGCCACCGCGGTGGGGGAAACTTACGAGCAGTACTTC
TRBJ2-1	few	TRBV7-2	TRBD2	CASSPRPSSGGIGEQFF	TGTGCCAGCAGCCCCCGACCATCTAGCGGGGGGATTGGCGAGCAGTTCTTC
TRBJ1-4	once	TRBV15	TRBD1	CATTAGGAGNEKLFF	TGTGCCACCACGGCAGGGGGCGCAGGTAATGAAAAACTGTTTTTT
TRBJ2-5	-	TRBV9	-	CASSVAPTDQETQYF	TGTGCCAGCAGCGTAGCCCCCACGGACCAAGAGACCCAGTACTTC
TRBJ1-1	-	TRBV18	-	CASSLVRDTEAFF	TGTGCCAGCTCACTTGTCAGGGACACTGAAGCTTTCTTT
TRBJ1-3	-	TRBV5-5	-	CASNPHGGIYSGNTIYF	TGTGCCAGCAACCCCCATGGGGGTATTTACTCTGGAAACACCATATATTTT
TRBJ1-1	-	TRBV5-6	-	CASSPGTRGAFF	TGTGCCAGCAGCCCCGGGACCCGCGGGGCTTTCTTT
TRBJ1-2	-	TRBV18	TRBD1	CASSPGGQGQGGYTF	TGTGCCAGCTCACCAGGAGGACAGGGCCAGGGTGGCTACACCTTC
TRBJ1-1	-	TRBV5-1	-	CASSVPGADTEAFF	TGCGCCAGCAGCGTCCCAGGGGCCGACACTGAAGCTTTCTTT
TRBJ2-3	-	TRBV30	-	CAWGLADTQYF	TGTGCCTGGGGATTAGCGGATACGCAGTATTTT
TRBJ2-3	-	TRBV19	-	CASSMGWGTDTQYF	TGTGCCAGTAGTATGGGGTGGGGCACAGATACGCAGTATTTT
TRBJ2-5	-	TRBV7-6	-	CASSPALPETQYF	TGTGCCAGCAGCCCAGCCCTACCCGAGACCCAGTACTTC
TRBJ2-3	once	TRBV7-8	-	CASSRGADTQYF	TGTGCCAGCAGCAGGGGGGCAGATACGCAGTATTTT
TRBJ1-3	-	TRBV18	-	CAPGGSGNTIYF	TGTGCCCCGGGGGGCTCTGGAAACACCATATATTTT
TRBJ1-1	-	TRBV4-3	TRBD1	CASSQANRGDTEAFF	TGCGCCAGCAGCCAAGCCAACAGGGGGGACACTGAAGCTTTCTTT
TRBJ2-5	few	TRBV6-5	-	CASSFGEQFQETQYF	TGTGCCAGCAGTTTTGGAGAACAATTTCAAGAGACCCAGTACTTC
TRBJ1-1	-	TRBV10-3	-	CAISEGGTPTEAFF	TGTGCCATCAGTGAGGGGGGGACGCCCACTGAAGCTTTCTTT
TRBJ2-3	-	TRBV28	TRBD2	CASSHYASGGATDTQYF	TGTGCCAGCAGTCACTATGCTAGCGGGGGGGCAACAGATACGCAGTATTTT
TRBJ1-2	-	TRBV6-1	TRBD1	CASRQGFRFGYTF	TGTGCCAGCAGACAGGGGTTCCGGTTTGGCTACACCTTC
TRBJ1-3	-	TRBV19	TRBD1	CASSQQGFAGNTIYF	TGTGCCAGTAGCCAACAGGGGTTCGCCGGAAACACCATATATTTT
TRBJ1-6	-	TRBV5-1	TRBD1	CASSPDRGNSPLHF	TGCGCCAGCAGCCCGGACAGGGGGAATTCACCCCTCCACTTT
TRBJ1-2	-	TRBV6-1	-	CASRLGQGASYGYTF	TGTGCCAGCCGTCTGGGGCAGGGCGCCTCCTATGGCTACACCTTC
TRBJ1-2	few	TRBV27	-	CASSLRAHYGYTF	TGTGCCAGCAGTTTACGGGCCCACTATGGCTACACCTTC
TRBJ1-2	few	TRBV6-5	-	CASTPLNRVPYGYTF	TGTGCCAGCACCCCACTTAACAGGGTGCCCTATGGCTACACCTTC
TRBJ2-5	-	TRBV28	-	CASSVYRSGTQYF	TGTGCCAGCAGCGTTTACAGGTCCGGGACCCAGTACTTC